This T cell receptor beta chain derives from a study of monozygotic twins with inflammatory bowel disease. Germline values: CDR1 SGHRS, CDR2 YFSETQ. The CDR3 is made up of 18 amino acids. Overall study results and limits: Researchers reported no repertoire similarity difference between concordant and discordant twins, possibly from limited power.

TCRdb re-called the 5' RACE reads and catalogs CDR3 proteins one per entry, DNA excluded. The table for this sample gives around 150,000 distinct CDR3 sequences. As for this clonotype: Antigen unknown.

Input material: blood. The chain carries TRBV5-1 and TRBJ2-6; no DNA is available, so the TRBD1 call from TCRdb remains unchecked. This receptor was obtained from a human donor with ulcerative colitis or Crohn's disease, or a healthy co-twin of an affected twin (not recorded which). CDR3: CASSPGQTTTSGANVLTF.